This T cell receptor beta chain originates from a study of T cell clonality in common variable immunodeficiency (dated by TCRdb to about 2015). Points the paper makes about the study in general: CVID TCRbeta sequences were reported to have fewer deletions and N-nucleotide insertions and to lack highly modified clones with 13 or more V deletions. Increased TCRbeta clonality was found in CVID subjects compared with healthy controls (t-test p = 0.018), with the increase being most characteristic of about a third of subjects. The authors noted that sequencing repertoires of T cell subpopulations would be needed to clarify what caused the increased clonality in CVID. Healthy controls shared more TCRbeta clones with each other than CVID subjects shared among themselves (p < 0.0001). Correlations between repertoire features and clinical complications were limited by patient heterogeneity within the CVID cohort. Even though DNA input was equal, the average per sample came to some 90,000 unique sequences for controls compared with about 34,000 for CVID samples.

This clone was recorded at least ten times. Its antigen target is currently unknown. The observed sequence ends 3 residues before the CDR3 terminus, with the missing tail filled in from the germline J gene. CVID samples and control samples contributed equivalent amounts of genomic DNA as sequencing input. For every sample, a 60 bp segment covering the rearranged TCRbeta CDR3 region was amplified and then sequenced. The immunoSEQ assay, a bias-corrected multiplex PCR combined with high-throughput sequencing, was used to amplify TCRbeta. The study's own analysis went as follows. Every unique nucleotide sequence was considered a clone and was annotated with V, D and J genes, copy number and frequency. Sequences were labeled productive if in frame, and non-productive if out of frame or containing stop codons. As previously described, Shannon's entropy was used to calculate clonality. The predicted amino acid sequences of productive clones were used to derive mean CDR3 Kyte-Doolittle hydropathy. Scaled V gene usage was hierarchically clustered using Manhattan distance and complete linkage with the R hclust function. To assess clone sharing by CDR3 amino acid sequence, 12 repertoires per group were resampled over 100 rounds. The repertoires were screened for some 70 published EBV-specific TCRbeta sequences and approximately 230 published CMV-specific TCRbeta sequences. Two CVID samples yielding fewer than 10,000 sequences were excluded from analysis, leaving 42 CVID repertoires. TCRdb mirrors the immuneACCESS table, restricted to in-frame sequences. Some clones are absent from its copies; in checked studies, under half trace to an unresolved V gene, and the reason for the others is unknown. The V and J calls and clone size come from that table; D and trimming were worked out from the DNA. The table gives 40,000 or so clones for this sample, with none occurring only once. Together, the top ten hold approximately 3.6% of the sample.

Sequences MGHRA (CDR1) and YSYEKL (CDR2) are obtained from the germline V gene. At the junction V is shortened by 3 bases and J by 2 bases; bases outside the gene matches: 6. Taken from cysteine to phenylalanine, the CDR3 has 17 residues. Part of the CDR3 DNA is given, 42 bases translated from base 1. Predominantly Caucasian heritage was noted among both the CVID patients and the healthy controls. Heparinized peripheral whole blood samples of about 5 to 9 ml were collected from each donor. Genomic DNA from adults with common variable immune deficiency (CVID) and from healthy adult controls was used for sequencing of TCRbeta CDR3 repertoires. The control group comprised approximately 22 healthy adult volunteers, approximately 12 female and roughly ten male, aged about 23 to 75 years with a mean age of approximately 35. Diluted blood was density-centrifuged over Hypaque 1077 or Ficoll-Paque to isolate peripheral blood mononuclear cells. Genomic DNA was obtained from unsorted mononuclear cells using either Qiagen column purification or a centrifugation-based method.

This chain is built from TRBV4-1 and TRBJ2-1; the junction holds 11 bases that match TRBD2. Source material: peripheral blood mononuclear cells. The source of this sequence is a person aged 18 to 70 in good health. The CDR3 region: CASSQRSGLAAYNEQFF. CDR3 DNA, as far as it was read: TGCGCCAGCAGCCAGCGCTCGGGACTAGCGGCCTACAATGAG.